These T cell receptor beta chains were read from a single sample in a study of blood T cells in healthy people across ages. In TCRdb, the 5' RACE reads were re-called with MiXCR into one record per CDR3 protein. The sample lists some 1.7 million distinct CDR3 sequences, 28% seen once, with around 7.7% in the top ten. The sequenced sample consisted of blood. Receptor source: a woman in her 30s in good health. Both conserved end residues are part of each CDR3. D genes are given only for firm matches. The size of a clone is reported for some rows only, either as once, few or many, or as a class for expanded clones.

TRBV5-6	TRBD1	NA	TRBJ2-2	TGTGCCAGCAGCAGCCAGGGACAGGGGGCGAACGGGGAGCTGTTTTTT	CASSSQGQGANGELFF
TRBV20-1	TRBD1	NA	TRBJ1-5	TGCAGTGCCACCGCCCGGGACAGGGATACCATAAATCAGCCCCAGCATTTT	CSATARDRDTINQPQHF
TRBV7-2	NA	many	TRBJ2-6	TGTGCCAGCAGCTTAGTATCGACTAGCTCTGGGGCCAACGTCCTGACTTTC	CASSLVSTSSGANVLTF
TRBV7-9	TRBD2	many	TRBJ2-1	TGTGCCAGCAGATCCGGGACTAGCGGCTACAATGAGCAGTTCTTC	CASRSGTSGYNEQFF
TRBV2	TRBD2	NA	TRBJ2-3	TGTGCCAGCAGTGGGGGACTAGCGGAGGATGCGCAGTATTTT	CASSGGLAEDAQYF
TRBV20-1	TRBD2	many	TRBJ2-7	TGCAGTGCTAGAGTACGGACTAGCGGGGGGTACGAGCAGTACTTC	CSARVRTSGGYEQYF
TRBV7-9	TRBD1	few	TRBJ2-5	TGTGCCAGCAGAGCCGGGACAGGGGGACGGGAGACCCAGTACTTC	CASRAGTGGRETQYF
TRBV11-2	NA	NA	TRBJ1-1	TGTGCCAGCAGCCCATTTTTGGGCCCTGAAGCTTTCTTT	CASSPFLGPEAFF
TRBV7-9	TRBD2	NA	TRBJ2-3	TGTGCCTCCCGGGGGAGCGGGAGGCCAGATACGCAGTATTTT	CASRGSGRPDTQYF
TRBV7-2	TRBD2	few	TRBJ2-1	TGTGCCAGCAGCCGACTTTTATACGGGAGGCCTAACAATGAGCAGTTCTTC	CASSRLLYGRPNNEQFF
TRBV7-9	NA	once	TRBJ2-2	TGTGCCAGCAGCTCAACCCCGGGAACCGGGGAGCTGTTTTTT	CASSSTPGTGELFF
TRBV7-9	TRBD1	NA	TRBJ2-7	TGTGCCAGCAGCCCGAGGGACAGCCGCTACGAGCAGTACTTC	CASSPRDSRYEQYF
TRBV7-2	NA	NA	TRBJ2-5	TGTGCCAGCGGGATCCGGGACCAGGAGACCCAGTACTTC	CASGIRDQETQYF
TRBV12-3/TRBV12-4	NA	NA	TRBJ2-7	TGTGCCAGCAGTTTCAGGGTTCTAGGCGAGCAGTACTTC	CASSFRVLGEQYF
TRBV20-1	NA	few	TRBJ2-7	TGCAGTGCTAGAGACCCTGATCGGAGTTCCTACGAGCGGTACTTC	CSARDPDRSSYERYF
TRBV2	NA	few	TRBJ2-3	TGTGCCAGCAGTGAGCTTAACGGGGACACAGATACGCAGTATTTT	CASSELNGDTDTQYF
TRBV6-1	TRBD2	many	TRBJ2-1	TGTGCCAGCAGTGAGCTCGGACTAGCGGAGATATACAATGAGCAGTTCTTC	CASSELGLAEIYNEQFF
TRBV6-1	NA	many	TRBJ2-5	TGTGCCAGCAGTGAAGGACTAGTGGAGACCCAGTACTTC	CASSEGLVETQYF
TRBV7-2	TRBD1	NA	TRBJ2-5	TGTGCCAGCAGCTTATGGGTGGGGACAGGGGGCTCAGAGACCCAGTACTTC	CASSLWVGTGGSETQYF
TRBV3-1	NA	NA	TRBJ2-7	TGTGCCAGCAGCCAAGATTGGGTTGGGGAGCAGTACTTC	CASSQDWVGEQYF
TRBV28	NA	many	TRBJ2-7	TGTGCCAGCAGGGACTTCTCCTACGAGCAGTACTTC	CASRDFSYEQYF
TRBV12-3/TRBV12-4	NA	NA	TRBJ2-7	TGTGCCAGCAGTTTAGGCGGTAAAGGTGAGCAGTACTTC	CASSLGGKGEQYF
TRBV9	TRBD2	few	TRBJ2-7	TGTGCCAGCGCGGATAGCGGGGGCGAGCAGTACTTC	CASADSGGEQYF
TRBV2	TRBD2	few	TRBJ2-1	TGTGCCAGCATTCCCAACGGGTGGACTAGCGGGGGGCTTCACTCCTACAATGAGCAGTTCTTC	CASIPNGWTSGGLHSYNEQFF
TRBV5-1	TRBD1	many	TRBJ2-7	TGCGCCAGCAGCAGGGACAGGGGTCCCGATCAGTACTTC	CASSRDRGPDQYF
TRBV20-1	NA	few	TRBJ1-2	TGCAGTATCCGAACGAACTATGGCTACACCTTC	CSIRTNYGYTF
TRBV3-1	NA	few	TRBJ2-2	TGTGCCAGCAGCTTCTGGAGGGGTGGCGGGGAGCTGTTTTTT	CASSFWRGGGELFF
TRBV29-1	NA	NA	TRBJ2-2	TGCAGCGTTGAAAACCGCAATTCGAACACCGGGGAGCTGTTTTTT	CSVENRNSNTGELFF
TRBV14	NA	NA	TRBJ2-7	TGTGCCAGCAGCCAAGGGGGGAGGAGCGGCACCTACGAGCAGTACTTC	CASSQGGRSGTYEQYF
TRBV27	NA	few	TRBJ2-3	TGTGCCAGCAGTTTGGCCTTAATCCCGGATACGCAGTATTTT	CASSLALIPDTQYF
TRBV29-1	TRBD2	few	TRBJ2-3	TGCAGCGTAAGGGGACTAGCAGATACGCAGTATTTT	CSVRGLADTQYF
TRBV6-2/TRBV6-3	NA	many	TRBJ2-7	TGTGCCAGCAGTTACTCAATTGCAGACCGTTCCTACGAGCAGTACTTC	CASSYSIADRSYEQYF
TRBV5-1	NA	few	TRBJ2-1	TGCGCCAGCAGCGGACGAGCGGGCGAATACAATGAGCAGTTCTTC	CASSGRAGEYNEQFF
TRBV29-1	NA	few	TRBJ1-1	TGCAGCGTTGTAAGTTGGCGGGGGGACACTGAAGCTTTCTTT	CSVVSWRGDTEAFF
TRBV6-5	TRBD2	NA	TRBJ2-3	TGTGCCAGCAGTTTACTAGCGGGGGGAGTAGATACGCAGTATTTT	CASSLLAGGVDTQYF
TRBV28	TRBD1	few	TRBJ2-4	TGTGCCAGCAGTTCCACCTTCAGCAGGGGGCCGAGGAACATTCAGTACTTC	CASSSTFSRGPRNIQYF
TRBV30	NA	NA	TRBJ1-6	TGTGCCTGGAGCTTTAGCTCCTATAATTCACCCCTCCACTTT	CAWSFSSYNSPLHF
TRBV12-3/TRBV12-4	TRBD2	NA	TRBJ2-5	TGTGCCAGCAGTCGATCCGGCCAGCGGGGGCTCAAGACCCAGTACTTC	CASSRSGQRGLKTQYF
TRBV20-1	TRBD2	few	TRBJ2-5	TGCAGTGCCAGGGGAGGTCTAGCGGGAGGTCGGGAGACCCAGTACTTC	CSARGGLAGGRETQYF
TRBV21-1	NA	NA	TRBJ2-7	TGTGCCAGCAGCAAAGAGTCAGGCAGCCTTTGCTCCCACGAGCAGTACTTC	CASSKESGSLCSHEQYF
TRBV4-3	TRBD2	few	TRBJ2-1	TGCGCCAGCAGCCAAGAACCCCGCGGGACTAGCGGATACAATGAGCAGTTCTTC	CASSQEPRGTSGYNEQFF
TRBV7-2	NA	NA	TRBJ2-3	TGTGCCAGCAGCTCCAGCGGACCTTCGGGTCGGACAGATACGCAGTATTTT	CASSSSGPSGRTDTQYF
TRBV21-1	NA	few	TRBJ2-4	TGTGCCAGCAGCAAAGCGCTCAAGGGTCTAGCCAAAAACATTCAGTACTTC	CASSKALKGLAKNIQYF
TRBV6-5	TRBD1	few	TRBJ1-5	TGTGCCAGCAGCCGATACAGGGGCGATCAGCCCCAGCATTTT	CASSRYRGDQPQHF
TRBV20-1	NA	few	TRBJ2-5	TGCAGTGCTAGAGGAAAACTAGCTGGAGAGACCCAGTACTTC	CSARGKLAGETQYF
TRBV20-1	TRBD1	NA	TRBJ1-2	TGCAGTGCCGAGGGACAGACTTATAACTATGGCTACATCTTC	CSAEGQTYNYGYIF
TRBV20-1	TRBD2	NA	TRBJ2-1	TGCAGTGCTAGGACTAGCGGGGGGGTCCTTGAGCAGTTCTTC	CSARTSGGVLEQFF
TRBV4-3	NA	NA	TRBJ2-5	TGCGCCAGCAGCCAACTGGCGGGTAGAGGGCAGTACTTC	CASSQLAGRGQYF
TRBV10-3	NA	few	TRBJ1-2	TGTGCCATCAGTGACTACCCCCAGAGGGACCGCTACACCTTC	CAISDYPQRDRYTF
TRBV6-6	NA	NA	TRBJ2-5	TGTGCCAGCAGTTACAGCCCCGGGCACGTACAAGAGACCCAGTACTTC	CASSYSPGHVQETQYF
TRBV12-3/TRBV12-4	TRBD2	many	TRBJ2-5	TGTGCCAGCAGCGCCCCGGGGACTAGCGGACAAGAGACCCAGTACTTC	CASSAPGTSGQETQYF
TRBV9	NA	few	TRBJ1-6	TGTGCCAGCAGCGTAGGGGGAAACTCCTATAATTCACCCCTCCACTTT	CASSVGGNSYNSPLHF
TRBV12-3/TRBV12-4	TRBD2	many	TRBJ2-1	TGTGCCAGCAGTTTTCCGGCTAGCGGGGGAATTCATGAGCAGTTCTTC	CASSFPASGGIHEQFF
TRBV6-1	NA	NA	TRBJ1-5	TGTGCCAGCACAGGGTATGGTGATCAGCCCCAGCATTTT	CASTGYGDQPQHF
TRBV24-1	TRBD2	NA	TRBJ2-5	TGTGCCACCAGTGATTCGGGACTATCGGACAATGAGCAGTACTTC	CATSDSGLSDNEQYF
TRBV3-1	TRBD1	NA	TRBJ1-2	TGTGCCAGCAGCCAATCCTCCGGACAGGGTGGCTACACCTTC	CASSQSSGQGGYTF
TRBV27	NA	few	TRBJ2-3	TGTGCCAGCAGTTATCAGGGCGGTACGCAGTATTTT	CASSYQGGTQYF
TRBV10-3	NA	many	TRBJ2-7	TGTGCCATCAGGGGCGTTAACACCTACGAGCAGTACTTC	CAIRGVNTYEQYF
TRBV7-3	NA	few	TRBJ1-1	TGTGCCAGCAGCTTAGGGGGCAGGGCACAGACTGAAGCTTTCTTT	CASSLGGRAQTEAFF
TRBV20-1	TRBD2	many	TRBJ2-7	TGCAGTGCTAGAGTCCTACTCAGCGGGAGCTCCTACGAGCAGTACTTC	CSARVLLSGSSYEQYF